This TCR beta chain came from a study of TIL therapy for anti-PD-1-resistant metastatic lung cancer. Whole-study context: Patients then received nivolumab; progressors got lymphodepletion, TIL and IL-2.

The immunoSEQ assay was v3. Assay used: immunoSEQ multiplex PCR; TCRdb lists only in-frame clones, some missing. This table holds just over 45,000 clones, 79% found once. Described time point: pre-treatment sample, taken before nivolumab and TIL therapy. The CDR3 length is 13 residues. From germline, CDR1 is SGHRS and CDR2 YFSETQ. J was trimmed by 3 bases and V by 7 bases; bases with no gene match: 4. On this clone: Its antigen is unknown.

Study outcomes and limitations: TIL clonotype persistence in blood showed no apparent association with response. The cohort had more treatment-naive, never-smoker and oncogene-addicted patients than typical.

The sequence derives from a man between 65 and 85 years old with non-small cell lung cancer. The sample here was blood, taken at baseline. The genes are TRBV5-1 and TRBJ2-7, with 10 nucleotides matching TRBD2. CDR3: CASSGTSDYEQYF. The CDR3 nucleotides read TGCGCCAGCTCCGGGACTAGCGACTACGAGCAGTACTTC.